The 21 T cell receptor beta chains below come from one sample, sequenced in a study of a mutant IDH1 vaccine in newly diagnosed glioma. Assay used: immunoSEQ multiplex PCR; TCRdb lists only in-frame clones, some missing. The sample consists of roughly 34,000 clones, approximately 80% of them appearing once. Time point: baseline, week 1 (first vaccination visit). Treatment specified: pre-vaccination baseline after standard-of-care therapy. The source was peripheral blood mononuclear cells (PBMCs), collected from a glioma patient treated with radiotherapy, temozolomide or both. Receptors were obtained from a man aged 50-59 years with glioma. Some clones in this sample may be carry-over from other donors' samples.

DNA for the CDR3: TGTGCCAGCAGCTTGGTTCAGGGAGGGGATGGCTACACCTTC. This translates into CASSLVQGGDGYTF. This chain links TRBV5-4 with TRBJ1-2, with D tentatively TRBD1 (5 bases). V lost 0 bases and J lost 6, with 12 bases in between. Germline V gene lookup returns CDR1 SGHNT and CDR2 YYREEE (reference sequence). The CDR3 loop spans 14 amino acids. Using reference TRBV5-4 and TRBJ1-2 for the parts outside the CDR3, the full variable domain is ETGVTQSPTHLIKTRGQQVTLRCSSQSGHNTVSWYQQALGQGPQFIFQYYREEENGRGNFPPRFSGLQFPNYSSELNVNALELDDSALYLCASSLVQGGDGYTFGSGTRLTVV.

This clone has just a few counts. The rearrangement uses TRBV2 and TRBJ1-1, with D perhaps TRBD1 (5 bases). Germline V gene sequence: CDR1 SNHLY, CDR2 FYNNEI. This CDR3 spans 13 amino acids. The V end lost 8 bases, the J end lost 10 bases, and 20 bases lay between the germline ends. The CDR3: CASDGAPLGVAFF. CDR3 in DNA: TGTGCCAGCGACGGAGCCCCGCTGGGGGTAGCTTTCTTT.

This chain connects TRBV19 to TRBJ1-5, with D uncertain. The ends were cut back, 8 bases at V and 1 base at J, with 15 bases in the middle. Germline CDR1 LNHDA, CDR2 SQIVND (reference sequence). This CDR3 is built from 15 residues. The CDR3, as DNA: TGTGCCAGTCGAGGGATGGAGGCGAGCAATCAGCCCCAGCATTTT. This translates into CASRGMEASNQPQHF. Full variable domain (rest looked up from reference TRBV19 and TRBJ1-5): DGGITQSPKYLFRKEGQNVTLSCEQNLNHDAMYWYRQDPGQGLRLIYYSQIVNDFQKGDIAEGYSVSREKKESFPLTVTSAQKNPTAFYLCASRGMEASNQPQHFGDGTRLSIL.

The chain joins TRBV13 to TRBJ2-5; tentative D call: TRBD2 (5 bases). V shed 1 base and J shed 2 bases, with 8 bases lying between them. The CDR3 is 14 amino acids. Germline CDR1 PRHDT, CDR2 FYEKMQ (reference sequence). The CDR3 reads CASSLDGIQETQYF. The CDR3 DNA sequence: TGTGCCAGCAGCTTAGACGGGATTCAAGAGACCCAGTACTTC.

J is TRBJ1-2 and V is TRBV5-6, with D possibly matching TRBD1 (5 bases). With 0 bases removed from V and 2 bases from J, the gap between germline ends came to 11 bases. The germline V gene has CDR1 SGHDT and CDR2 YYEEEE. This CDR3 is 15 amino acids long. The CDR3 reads CASSLAGTVNYGYTF. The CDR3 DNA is TGTGCCAGCAGCTTGGCCGGGACGGTGAACTATGGCTACACCTTC. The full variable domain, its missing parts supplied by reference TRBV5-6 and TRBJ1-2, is DAGVTQSPTHLIKTRGQQVTLRCSPKSGHDTVSWYQQALGQGPQFIFQYYEEEERQRGNFPDRFSGHQFPNYSSELNVNALLLGDSALYLCASSLAGTVNYGYTFGSGTRLTVV.

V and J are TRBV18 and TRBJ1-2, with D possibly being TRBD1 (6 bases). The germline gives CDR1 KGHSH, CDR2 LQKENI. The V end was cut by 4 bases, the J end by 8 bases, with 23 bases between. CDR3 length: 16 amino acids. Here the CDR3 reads CASSLPVDRPGEGYTF. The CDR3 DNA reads TGTGCCAGCTCACTACCTGTAGACAGGCCGGGGGAAGGCTACACCTTC.

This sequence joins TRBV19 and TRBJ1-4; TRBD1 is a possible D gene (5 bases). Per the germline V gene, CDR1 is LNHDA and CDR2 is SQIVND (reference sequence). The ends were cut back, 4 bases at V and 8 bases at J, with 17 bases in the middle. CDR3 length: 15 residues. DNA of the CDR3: TGTGCCAGTAGTAGAACAGGTGAACTGGGGGAAAAACTGTTTTTT. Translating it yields CASSRTGELGEKLFF. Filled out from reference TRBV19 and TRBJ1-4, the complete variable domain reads DGGITQSPKYLFRKEGQNVTLSCEQNLNHDAMYWYRQDPGQGLRLIYYSQIVNDFQKGDIAEGYSVSREKKESFPLTVTSAQKNPTAFYLCASSRTGELGEKLFFGSGTQLSVL.

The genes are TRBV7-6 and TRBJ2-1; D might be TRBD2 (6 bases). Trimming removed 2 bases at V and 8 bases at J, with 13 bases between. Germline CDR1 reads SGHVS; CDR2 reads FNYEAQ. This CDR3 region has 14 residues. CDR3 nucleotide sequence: TGTGCCAGCAGCTTAATCCGGGGGTACGATGAGCAGTTCTTC. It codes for CASSLIRGYDEQFF.

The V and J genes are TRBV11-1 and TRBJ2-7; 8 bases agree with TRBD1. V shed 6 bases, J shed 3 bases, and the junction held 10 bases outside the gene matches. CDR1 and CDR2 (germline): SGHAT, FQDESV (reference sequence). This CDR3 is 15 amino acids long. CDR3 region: CASSPSQGAVYEQYF. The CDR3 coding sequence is TGTGCCAGCAGTCCATCCCAGGGGGCGGTCTACGAGCAGTACTTC. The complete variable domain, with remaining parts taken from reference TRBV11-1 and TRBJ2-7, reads EAEVAQSPRYKITEKSQAVAFWCDPISGHATLYWYRQILGQGPELLVQFQDESVVDDSQLPKDRFSAERLKGVDSTLKIQPAELGDSAMYLCASSPSQGAVYEQYFGPGTRLTVT.

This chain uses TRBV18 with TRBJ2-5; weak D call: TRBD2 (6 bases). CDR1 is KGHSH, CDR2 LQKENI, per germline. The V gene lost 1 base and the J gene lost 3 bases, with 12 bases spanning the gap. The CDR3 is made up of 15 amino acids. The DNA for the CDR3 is TGTGCCAGCTCACCACGGAGGGACGATAAAGAGACCCAGTACTTC. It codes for CASSPRRDDKETQYF.

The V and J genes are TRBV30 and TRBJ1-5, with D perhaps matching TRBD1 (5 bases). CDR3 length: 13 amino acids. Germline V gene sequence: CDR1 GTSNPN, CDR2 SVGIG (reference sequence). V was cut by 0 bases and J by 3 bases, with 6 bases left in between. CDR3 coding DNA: TGTGCCTGGAGTGTAGGGGACAATCAGCCCCAGCATTTT. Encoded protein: CAWSVGDNQPQHF.

CDR3 sequence: CSVGGAPTGAAETQYF. The CDR3, as DNA: TGCAGCGTTGGCGGGGCCCCGACAGGGGCGGCGGAGACCCAGTACTTC. The J gene is TRBJ2-5, the V gene TRBV29-1; the match to TRBD1 covers 8 bases. V trimming: 4 bases; J trimming: 5 bases; junction bases outside the gene matches: 15. Germline V CDR1 and CDR2: SQVTM, ANQGSEA. The CDR3 is made up of 16 amino acids.

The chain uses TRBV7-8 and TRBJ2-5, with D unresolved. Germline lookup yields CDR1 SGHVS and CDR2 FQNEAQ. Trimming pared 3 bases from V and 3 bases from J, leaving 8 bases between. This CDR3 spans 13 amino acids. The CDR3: CASSFGIKETQYF. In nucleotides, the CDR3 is TGTGCCAGCAGCTTTGGGATCAAAGAGACCCAGTACTTC.

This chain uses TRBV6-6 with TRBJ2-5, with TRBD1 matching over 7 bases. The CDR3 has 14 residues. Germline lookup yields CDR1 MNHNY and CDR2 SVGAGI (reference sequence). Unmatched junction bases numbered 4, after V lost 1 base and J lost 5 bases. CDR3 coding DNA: TGTGCCAGCAGTTACTTAACAGGGGACGAGACCCAGTACTTC. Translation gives CASSYLTGDETQYF.

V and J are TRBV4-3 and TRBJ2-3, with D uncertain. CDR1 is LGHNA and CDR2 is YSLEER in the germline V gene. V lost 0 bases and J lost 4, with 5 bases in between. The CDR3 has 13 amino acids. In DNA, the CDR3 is TGCGCCAGCAGCCAAGATTTGGCAGATACGCAGTATTTT. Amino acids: CASSQDLADTQYF.

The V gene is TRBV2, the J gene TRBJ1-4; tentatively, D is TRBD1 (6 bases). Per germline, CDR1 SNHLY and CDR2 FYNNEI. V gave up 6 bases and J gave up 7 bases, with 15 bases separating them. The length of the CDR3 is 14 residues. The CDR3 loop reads CASREQGSSEKLFF. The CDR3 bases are TGTGCCAGCAGAGAACAGGGTTCGAGTGAAAAACTGTTTTTT.

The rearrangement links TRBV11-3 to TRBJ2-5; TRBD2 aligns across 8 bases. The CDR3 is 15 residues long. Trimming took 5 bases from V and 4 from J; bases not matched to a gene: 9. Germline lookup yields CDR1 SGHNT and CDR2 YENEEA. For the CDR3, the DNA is TGTGCCAGCAGCCCCTTTAGCGGGGAATCAGAGACCCAGTACTTC. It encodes CASSPFSGESETQYF. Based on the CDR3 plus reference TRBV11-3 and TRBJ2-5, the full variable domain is EAGVVQSPRYKIIEKKQPVAFWCNPISGHNTLYWYLQNLGQGPELLIRYENEEAVDDSQLPKDRFSAERLKGVDSTLKIQPAELGDSAVYLCASSPFSGESETQYFGPGTRLLVL.

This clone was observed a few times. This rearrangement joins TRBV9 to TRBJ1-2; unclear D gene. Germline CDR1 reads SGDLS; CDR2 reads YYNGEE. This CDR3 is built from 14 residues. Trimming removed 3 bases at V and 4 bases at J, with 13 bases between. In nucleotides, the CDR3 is TGTGCCAGCAGCGAGGGCAGACAAGCCTATGGCTACACCTTC. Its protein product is CASSEGRQAYGYTF.

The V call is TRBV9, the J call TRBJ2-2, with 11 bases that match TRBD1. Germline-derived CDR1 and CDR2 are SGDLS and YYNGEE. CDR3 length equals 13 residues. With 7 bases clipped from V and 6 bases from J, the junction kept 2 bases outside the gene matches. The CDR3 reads CASGGQGAGELFF. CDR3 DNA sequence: TGTGCCAGCGGGGGACAGGGGGCCGGGGAGCTGTTTTTT.

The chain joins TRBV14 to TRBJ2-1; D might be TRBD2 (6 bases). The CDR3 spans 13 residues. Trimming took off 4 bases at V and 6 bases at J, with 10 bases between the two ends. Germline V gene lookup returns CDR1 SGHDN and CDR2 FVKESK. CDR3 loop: CASSLGLSNEQFF. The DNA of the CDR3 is TGTGCCAGCAGCCTGGGACTCTCCAATGAGCAGTTCTTC.

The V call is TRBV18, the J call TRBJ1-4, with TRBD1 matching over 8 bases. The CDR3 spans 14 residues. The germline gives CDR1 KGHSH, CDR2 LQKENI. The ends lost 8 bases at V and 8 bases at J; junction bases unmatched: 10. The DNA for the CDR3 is TGTGCCAGCACTACCGGGACAGGACGAGAAAAACTGTTTTTT. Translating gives CASTTGTGREKLFF.